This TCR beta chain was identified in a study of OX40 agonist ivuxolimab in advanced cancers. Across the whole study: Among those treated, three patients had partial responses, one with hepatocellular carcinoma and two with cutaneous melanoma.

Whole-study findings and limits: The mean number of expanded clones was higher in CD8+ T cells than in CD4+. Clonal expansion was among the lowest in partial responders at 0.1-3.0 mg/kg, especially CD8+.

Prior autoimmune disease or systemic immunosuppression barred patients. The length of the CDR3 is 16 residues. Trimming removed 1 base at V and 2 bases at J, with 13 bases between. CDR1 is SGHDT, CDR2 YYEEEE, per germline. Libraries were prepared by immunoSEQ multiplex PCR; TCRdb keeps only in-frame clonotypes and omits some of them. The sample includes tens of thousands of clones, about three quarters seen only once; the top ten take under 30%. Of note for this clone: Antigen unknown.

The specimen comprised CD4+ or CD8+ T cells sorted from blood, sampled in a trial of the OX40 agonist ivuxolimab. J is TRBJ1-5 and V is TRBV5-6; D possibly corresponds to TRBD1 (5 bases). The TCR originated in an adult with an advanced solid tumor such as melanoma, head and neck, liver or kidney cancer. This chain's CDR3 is CASSLLSGLGNQPQHF. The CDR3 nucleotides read TGTGCCAGCAGCTTGCTTTCAGGGTTAGGCAATCAGCCCCAGCATTTT. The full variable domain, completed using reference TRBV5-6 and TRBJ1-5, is DAGVTQSPTHLIKTRGQQVTLRCSPKSGHDTVSWYQQALGQGPQFIFQYYEEEERQRGNFPDRFSGHQFPNYSSELNVNALLLGDSALYLCASSLLSGLGNQPQHFGDGTRLSIL.